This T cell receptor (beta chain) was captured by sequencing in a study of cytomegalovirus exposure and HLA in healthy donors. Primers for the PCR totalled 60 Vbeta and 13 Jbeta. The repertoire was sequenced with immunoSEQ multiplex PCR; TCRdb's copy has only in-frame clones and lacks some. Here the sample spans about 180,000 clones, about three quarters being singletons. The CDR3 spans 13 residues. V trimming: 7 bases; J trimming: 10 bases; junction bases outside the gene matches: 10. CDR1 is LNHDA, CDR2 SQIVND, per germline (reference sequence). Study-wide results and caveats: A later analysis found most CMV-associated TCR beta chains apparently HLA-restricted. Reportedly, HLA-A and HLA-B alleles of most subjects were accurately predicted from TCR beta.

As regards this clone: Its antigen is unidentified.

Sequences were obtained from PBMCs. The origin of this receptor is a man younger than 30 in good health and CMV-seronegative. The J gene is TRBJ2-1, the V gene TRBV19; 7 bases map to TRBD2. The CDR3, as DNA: TGTGCCAGTACCAACCGGCAAGCGGGAGAGCAGTTCTTC. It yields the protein CASTNRQAGEQFF.